What follows are 27 T cell receptor beta chains derived from one specimen sequenced in a study of blood T cell repertoires in COVID-19. The assay was immunoSEQ multiplex PCR, and TCRdb's table has in-frame clones only and misses some. The sample lists roughly 60,000 clones, approximately 92% occurring once. Input material: peripheral blood. Source of these receptors: a human donor in a cohort sampled during active COVID-19.

CDR3 amino acids: CASRTGIAAVDQPQHF. The CDR3 DNA is TGTGCCAGTAGGACAGGGATAGCGGCCGTGGATCAGCCCCAGCATTTT. This chain connects TRBV19 to TRBJ1-5; 7 bases are a match to TRBD1. The CDR3 runs 16 residues. Germline CDR1 LNHDA, CDR2 SQIVND (reference sequence). Trimming took 6 bases from V and 5 from J; bases not matched to a gene: 13.

V usage is TRBV5-6 and J usage is TRBJ2-2; TRBD1 matches 8 bases. Losses at the gene ends were 5 bases for V and 4 bases for J; bases not matched to a gene: 7. This CDR3 is 15 amino acids long. Germline-derived CDR1 and CDR2 are SGHDT and YYEEEE. The CDR3 here is CASRATGAATGELFF. In DNA form, the CDR3 reads TGTGCCAGCAGGGCGACAGGGGCGGCCACCGGGGAGCTGTTTTTT.

This chain uses TRBV28 with TRBJ1-3; D gene unclear. Germline V gene lookup returns CDR1 MDHEN and CDR2 SYDVKM. The CDR3 spans 15 residues. Trimming cost V 5 bases and J 0 bases, with 11 bases left between them. CDR3: CASSPRPSSGNTIYF. The CDR3 DNA follows: TGTGCCAGCAGTCCGAGGCCGAGCTCTGGAAACACCATATATTTT.

The rearrangement uses TRBV30 and TRBJ2-7; TRBD1 matches 9 bases. CDR3 length equals 15 residues. The germline gives CDR1 GTSNPN, CDR2 SVGIG (reference sequence). J was trimmed by 6 bases and V by 6 bases; bases with no gene match: 15. CDR3 DNA sequence: TGTGCCTGCCACACAGGGGGCCTTAGAACCTCCGAGCAGTACTTC. This encodes CACHTGGLRTSEQYF. Together with reference TRBV30 and TRBJ2-7, the CDR3 gives the full variable domain: SQTIHQWPATLVQPVGSPLSLECTVEGTSNPNLYWYRQAAGRGLQLLFYSVGIGQISSEVPQNLSASRPQDRQFILSSKKLLLSDSGFYLCACHTGGLRTSEQYFGPGTRLTVT.

V usage is TRBV19 and J usage is TRBJ1-5; the D gene is possibly TRBD1 (5 bases). Trimming stripped 3 bases from V and 0 bases from J, with 12 bases between. This CDR3 contains 16 residues. Germline CDR1 is LNHDA and CDR2 is SQIVND (reference sequence). The CDR3: CASSIGHLYSNQPQHF. The CDR3, as DNA: TGTGCCAGTAGTATCGGACACCTTTATAGCAATCAGCCCCAGCATTTT. Supplemented by reference TRBV19 and TRBJ1-5, the full variable domain reads DGGITQSPKYLFRKEGQNVTLSCEQNLNHDAMYWYRQDPGQGLRLIYYSQIVNDFQKGDIAEGYSVSREKKESFPLTVTSAQKNPTAFYLCASSIGHLYSNQPQHFGDGTRLSIL.

The V and J genes are TRBV24-1 and TRBJ2-3; a weak D match, TRBD1 (6 bases). The CDR3 consists of 15 residues. Between the trimmed V and J ends, which lost 5 bases and 3 bases, there was a span of 14 bases. Germline CDR1 and CDR2: KGHDR and SFDVKD. The CDR3 here is CATSAGAGETDTQYF. In nucleotides, the CDR3 is TGTGCCACCAGTGCCGGGGCAGGGGAGACAGATACGCAGTATTTT.

This sequence joins TRBV6-5 and TRBJ1-2; D gene uncertain. The CDR3 has 13 residues. Germline V CDR1 and CDR2: MNHEY, SVGAGI. Deletions cut 4 bases from V and 5 bases from J, with 11 bases between. The CDR3, as DNA: TGTGCCAGCAGTTCCATGAAAGCTTATGGCTACACCTTC. Amino acid sequence: CASSSMKAYGYTF.

The J gene is TRBJ2-3, the V gene TRBV3-1 (or the pseudogene TRBV3-2); 7 bases match TRBD1. Germline V gene lookup returns CDR1 LGHDT and CDR2 YNNKEL (reference sequence). Trimming cost V 4 bases and J 1 base; bases outside gene matches: 5. This CDR3 contains 15 residues. Written as DNA, the CDR3 is TGTGCCAGCAGCCCCTTGAGGGGGCGCACAGATACGCAGTATTTT. Translation gives CASSPLRGRTDTQYF.

This sequence joins TRBV7-9 and TRBJ1-3; D is undetermined. Trimming took 1 base from V and 1 from J, leaving 11 bases between them. This CDR3 has 16 amino acids. The germline V gene encodes CDR1 SEHNR and CDR2 FQNEAQ (reference sequence). The CDR3: CASSLEELLSGNTIYF. As DNA, the CDR3 is TGTGCCAGCAGCTTAGAAGAACTACTTTCTGGAAACACCATATATTTT.

The chain is built from TRBV7-9 and TRBJ2-1; 10 positions agree with TRBD2. This CDR3 spans 16 amino acids. Trimming took 4 bases from V and 0 from J; bases not matched to a gene: 3. CDR1 and CDR2 from the germline V gene are SEHNR and FQNEAQ (reference sequence). The CDR3 nucleotides read TGTGCCAGCAGCTATAGCGGGAGGAGCTCCTACAATGAGCAGTTCTTC. Protein: CASSYSGRSSYNEQFF.

The CDR3 protein is CASSHQIEAFF. The DNA of the CDR3 is TGTGCCAGCAGTCATCAGATTGAAGCTTTCTTT. V is TRBV6-2 or TRBV6-3 and J is TRBJ1-1; D not certain. Trimming took off 5 bases at V and 7 bases at J, with 8 bases between the two ends. The CDR3 totals 11 residues. Germline assignment: CDR1 MNHEY and CDR2 SVGEGT.

The V gene is TRBV6-5, the J gene TRBJ1-1; 7 bases are shared with TRBD1. The CDR3 totals 13 residues. The V segment lost 6 bases and the J segment 3 bases; nucleotides outside the gene matches: 4. The V gene's germline CDR1 is MNHEY and CDR2 SVGAGI. CDR3 loop: CASRTQGYTEAFF. CDR3 coding DNA: TGTGCCAGCAGGACACAGGGGTACACTGAAGCTTTCTTT.

This chain uses TRBV28 with TRBJ1-2; TRBD1 aligns across 7 bases. Losses at the gene ends were 4 bases for V and 3 bases for J; bases not matched to a gene: 8. Germline CDR1 is MDHEN and CDR2 is SYDVKM. The CDR3 runs to 15 residues. CDR3 loop: CASSSSYRGDYGYTF. The CDR3 nucleotides read TGTGCCAGCAGTTCCTCCTACAGGGGAGACTATGGCTACACCTTC.

Only one count was recorded for this clone. The chain is built from TRBV5-1 and TRBJ1-1; the D gene is possibly TRBD1 (5 bases). Germline V gene lookup returns CDR1 SGHRS and CDR2 YFSETQ. The CDR3 runs 12 residues. V shed 2 bases and J shed 10 bases, with 12 bases lying between them. The CDR3 loop reads CASSFLGESAFF. In DNA form, the CDR3 reads TGCGCCAGCAGCTTTCTAGGGGAATCAGCTTTCTTT. The variable domain in full, completed from reference TRBV5-1 and TRBJ1-1, reads KAGVTQTPRYLIKTRGQQVTLSCSPISGHRSVSWYQQTPGQGLQFLFEYFSETQRNKGNFPGRFSGRQFSNSRSEMNVSTLELGDSALYLCASSFLGESAFFGQGTRLTVV.

The chain links TRBV10-3 to TRBJ1-5; D is ambiguous. Germline V gives CDR1 ENHRY, CDR2 SYGVKD. The CDR3 is 12 amino acids. Trimming took 5 bases from V and 2 from J, leaving 4 bases between them. The DNA of the CDR3 is TGTGCCATCAGTCCTGGCAATCAGCCCCAGCATTTT. This encodes CAISPGNQPQHF.

The chain joins TRBV30 to TRBJ1-5; TRBD1 matches 9 bases. CDR1 is GTSNPN and CDR2 is SVGIG in the germline V gene (reference sequence). The CDR3 is 15 amino acids. V shed 4 bases, J shed 6 bases, and the junction held 10 bases outside the gene matches. The CDR3 nucleotides are TGTGCCTGGAAGGCCCCAGGGACAGGGAGTCAGCCCCAGCATTTT. Protein: CAWKAPGTGSQPQHF.

The DNA for the CDR3 is TGTGCCAGCCTCCGGGCGGGGGGGGAGACCCAGTACTTC. This sequence encodes CASLRAGGETQYF. V usage is TRBV6-5 and J usage is TRBJ2-5; the match to TRBD2 covers 9 bases. The J segment lost 5 bases and the V segment lost 8 bases, leaving 6 bases of the junction unmatched. There are 13 residues in the CDR3. CDR1 and CDR2 from the germline V gene are MNHEY and SVGAGI.

V and J are TRBV3-1 (or the pseudogene TRBV3-2) and TRBJ2-5, with D perhaps TRBD2 (5 bases). CDR1 is LGHDT, CDR2 YNNKEL, per germline (reference sequence). The CDR3 length is 14 residues. V dropped 1 base and J dropped 0 bases, with 6 bases sitting between them. This CDR3 reads CASSQGLNQETQYF. CDR3 bases: TGTGCCAGCAGCCAAGGACTAAACCAAGAGACCCAGTACTTC.

The rearrangement uses TRBV29-1 and TRBJ1-1; D ambiguous. CDR3 length: 13 amino acids. The V gene's germline CDR1 is SQVTM and CDR2 ANQGSEA. V lost 8 bases, J lost 5 bases, and 18 bases lay in between. CDR3: CSLKSSLWTEAFF. The DNA for the CDR3 is TGCAGCCTCAAAAGTAGCCTCTGGACTGAAGCTTTCTTT.

The V and J genes are TRBV5-1 and TRBJ2-5; no definite D call. This CDR3 has 13 residues. V was trimmed by 6 bases and J by 0 bases, leaving 9 bases between them. The V gene's germline CDR1 is SGHRS and CDR2 YFSETQ. CDR3: CASTYFDQETQYF. As DNA, the CDR3 is TGCGCCAGCACCTATTTTGACCAAGAGACCCAGTACTTC.

This clone appeared a single time. The chain links TRBV6-5 to TRBJ1-2, with a weak D call TRBD1 (5 bases). V lost 8 bases and J 4 bases, leaving 11 bases between the germline ends. The CDR3 runs to 12 residues. Germline V gives CDR1 MNHEY, CDR2 SVGAGI. CDR3 region: CASSGQAYGYTF. In DNA, the CDR3 is TGTGCCAGCTCCGGACAAGCCTATGGCTACACCTTC.

The table lists this clone with a count of one. V usage is TRBV30 and J usage is TRBJ1-3; 8 nucleotides line up with TRBD1. This CDR3 spans 15 amino acids. J lost 0 bases, V lost 1 base, and 2 bases had no gene match. Germline CDR1 and CDR2: GTSNPN and SVGIG (reference sequence). CDR3 residues: CAWSAGTGSGNTIYF. The CDR3 DNA follows: TGTGCCTGGAGTGCCGGGACAGGCTCTGGAAACACCATATATTTT.

The gene calls are TRBV7-2 and TRBJ1-5, with D maybe TRBD1 (5 bases). The V end lost 4 bases, the J end lost 4 bases, and 8 bases lay between the germline ends. CDR1 and CDR2 (germline): SGHTA, FQGNSA. CDR3 length equals 13 residues. The CDR3 coding sequence is TGTGCCAGCAGCTGGACACCGAATCAGCCCCAGCATTTT. Translation gives CASSWTPNQPQHF. Variable domain in full (rest from reference TRBV7-2 and TRBJ1-5): GAGVSQSPSNKVTEKGKDVELRCDPISGHTALYWYRQSLGQGLEFLIYFQGNSAPDKSGLPSDRFSAERTGGSVSTLTIQRTQQEDSAVYLCASSWTPNQPQHFGDGTRLSIL.

The chain carries TRBV5-6 and TRBJ1-1; D call uncertain. The CDR3 has 14 amino acids. V was clipped by 2 bases and J by 10 bases, with 18 bases between them. CDR1 is SGHDT and CDR2 is YYEEEE in the germline V gene. The CDR3 bases are TGTGCCAGCAGCTTAATTAGTGGCGGGCCAGGAGCTTTCTTT. Protein sequence: CASSLISGGPGAFF. The full variable domain, its missing parts supplied by reference TRBV5-6 and TRBJ1-1, is DAGVTQSPTHLIKTRGQQVTLRCSPKSGHDTVSWYQQALGQGPQFIFQYYEEEERQRGNFPDRFSGHQFPNYSSELNVNALLLGDSALYLCASSLISGGPGAFFGQGTRLTVV.

This clone was recorded once. V and J are TRBV7-2 and TRBJ1-1; the D is unclear. CDR1 SGHTA and CDR2 FQGNSA come from the germline V gene. The V gene lost 5 bases and the J gene lost 4 bases, with 14 bases spanning the gap. This CDR3 is 14 amino acids long. The CDR3 bases are TGTGCCAGCAGCCCACAGCGGGAAGTCACTGAAGCTTTCTTT. Amino acids: CASSPQREVTEAFF.

This chain uses TRBV4-1 with TRBJ2-7, with 9 bases lining up with TRBD1. V lost 6 bases and J lost 4; bases outside the gene matches: 7. The CDR3 runs to 14 residues. CDR1 and CDR2 from the germline V gene are MGHRA and YSYEKL. CDR3 bases: TGCGCCAGCAGTACAGGGGGCTCGGGGTACGAGCAGTACTTC. This gives the protein CASSTGGSGYEQYF.

The rearrangement links TRBV19 to TRBJ2-1; 14 nucleotides line up with TRBD2. The J segment lost 0 bases and the V segment lost 6 bases, leaving 1 base of the junction unmatched. CDR1 is LNHDA and CDR2 is SQIVND in the germline V gene (reference sequence). The CDR3 loop spans 16 amino acids. As DNA, the CDR3 is TGTGCCAGTAGGACTAGCGGGAGGGGCTCCTACAATGAGCAGTTCTTC. Its translation is CASRTSGRGSYNEQFF.